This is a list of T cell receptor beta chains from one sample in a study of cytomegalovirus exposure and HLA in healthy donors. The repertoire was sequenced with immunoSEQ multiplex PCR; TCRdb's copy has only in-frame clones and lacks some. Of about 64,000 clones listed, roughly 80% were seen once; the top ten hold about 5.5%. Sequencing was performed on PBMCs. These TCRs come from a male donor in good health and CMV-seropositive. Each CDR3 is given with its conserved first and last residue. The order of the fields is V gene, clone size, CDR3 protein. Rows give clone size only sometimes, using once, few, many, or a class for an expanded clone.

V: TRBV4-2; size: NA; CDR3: CASSQEEGSSYNEQFF
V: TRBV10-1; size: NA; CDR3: CASSEPAQRMNTEAFF
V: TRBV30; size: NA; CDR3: CACSGATAIF
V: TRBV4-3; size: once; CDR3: CASSHEREPHTGELFF
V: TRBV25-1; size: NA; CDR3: CASRASGGSYNEQFF
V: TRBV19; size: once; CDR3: CASSIGGLGLSSYEQYF
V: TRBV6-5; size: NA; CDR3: CASSRDGGGHEQYF
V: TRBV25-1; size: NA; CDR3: CASSEFKGVTGELFF
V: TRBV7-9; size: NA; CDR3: CASSLAGQGSSYNSPLHF
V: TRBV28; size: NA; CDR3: CASTGGLNSPLHF
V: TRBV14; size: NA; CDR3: CASSQGARAETQYF
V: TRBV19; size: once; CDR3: CASGLRDEQYF
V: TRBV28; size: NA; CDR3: CASNSGNQPQHF
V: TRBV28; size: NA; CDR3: CASSLSRTGLYGYTF
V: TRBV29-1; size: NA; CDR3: CSVGRDRATYGQYF
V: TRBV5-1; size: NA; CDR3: CASSPYRVSDTIYF
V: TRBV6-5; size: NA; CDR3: CASSRTGMNQPQHF
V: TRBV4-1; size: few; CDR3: CASSQGIPGARGYTF
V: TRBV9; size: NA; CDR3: CASARGPYTDTQYF
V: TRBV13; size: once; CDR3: CASSLVRGAGGQETQYF
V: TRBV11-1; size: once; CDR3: CASSLAGSFMNTEAFF
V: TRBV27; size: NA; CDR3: CASSLDDLAPYNEQFF
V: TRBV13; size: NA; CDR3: CASSLTSGGVREQFF
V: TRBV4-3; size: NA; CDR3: CASSQAGTGRDTQYF
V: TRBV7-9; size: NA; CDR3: CASTPVGERGFTDTQYF
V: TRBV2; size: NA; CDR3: CASNRGGVYEQYF
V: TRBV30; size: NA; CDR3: CAWGRGGPLSLSGNTIYF
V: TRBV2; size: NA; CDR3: CAGWDRGTESYEQYF
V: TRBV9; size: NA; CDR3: CASSVTGVLYNEQFF
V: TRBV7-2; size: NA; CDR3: CASSSSEGQPQHF
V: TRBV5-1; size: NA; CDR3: CASSLDNRGVYGYTF